The 14 T cell receptor beta chains listed next were all sequenced from one sample in a study of Graves' ophthalmopathy and Graves' hyperthyroidism. RNA served as the template for amplifying TCR beta CDR3 regions. A first-round RT-PCR used HTBI primers, followed by a second-round multiplex PCR. TCRdb passed the multiplex PCR reads through MiXCR, listing each CDR3 protein once. Of approximately 700,000 distinct CDR3 sequences detected, about 44% appear once; the ten largest clones hold 44%. The sequencing sample was made of peripheral blood. All receptors derive from an adult man with Graves' ophthalmopathy.

This clonotype was recorded many times. The chain has TRBV9 and TRBJ1-6; maybe TRBD1 (6 bases). Germline loops: CDR1 SGDLS, CDR2 YYNGEE. V dropped 0 bases and J dropped 5 bases, with 9 bases sitting between them. This CDR3 has 15 residues. The chain's CDR3 is CASSVAQGNNSPLHF. CDR3 DNA sequence: TGTGCCAGCAGCGTAGCGCAGGGGAATAATTCACCCCTCCACTTT.

About this clonotype: Being one base from a much bigger clone, this may be a read error. Lacking the conserved final phenylalanine or tryptophan, this CDR3 likely reflects a read error. The chain has TRBV15 and TRBJ2-7; 8 positions match TRBD1. V was pared by 1 base and J by 1 base, with 9 bases of the junction left unmatched. Per the germline V gene, CDR1 is LNHNV and CDR2 is YYDKDF (reference sequence). CDR3 length equals 17 residues. The CDR3 DNA reads TGTGCCACCAGCAGAGTACCTCTGGACAGGGAATCCTACGAGCAGTACCTC. It specifies CATSRVPLDRESYEQYL.

With regard to this clonotype: One base away lies a much larger clone, so this may be a sequencing read error. The chain joins TRBV2 to TRBJ2-7, with D uncertain. Per germline, CDR1 SNHLY and CDR2 FYNNEI. Trimming pared 3 bases from V and 6 bases from J, leaving 12 bases between. This CDR3 has 13 residues. CDR3 DNA sequence: TGTGCCAGCAGTGAGTACGAGAGTTGCGAGCAGTACTTC. It translates to CASSEYESCEQYF.

Notes on this clonotype: At one boundary the junction diverges from the germline segment, which might be a read error. V usage is TRBV10-3 and J usage is TRBJ1-3, with 12 nucleotides matching TRBD1. The CDR3 sequence is 20 residues long. CDR1 is ENHRY, CDR2 SYGVKD, per germline. CDR3 sequence (DNA): TGTGCCAGCAGTTCGCGTTGGGGACAGGGGGCCCAACTGTGGGGAAACACCATATATTTT. Residues: CASSSRWGQGAQLWGNTIYF.

The rearrangement joins TRBV7-9 to TRBJ1-3; D call uncertain. The CDR3 loop spans 16 amino acids. Per the germline V gene, CDR1 is SEHNR and CDR2 is FQNEAQ (reference sequence). Trimming removed 6 bases from V and 0 bases from J, with 15 bases in between. The CDR3 DNA sequence: TGTGCCAGCAGTTTCGTCGGGCGGGACTCTGGAAACACCATATATTTT. This translates into CASSFVGRDSGNTIYF.

This clonotype was counted at least ten times. The genes are TRBV7-9 and TRBJ2-2; D ambiguous. CDR1 and CDR2 from the germline V gene are SEHNR and FQNEAQ (reference sequence). Trimming took off 5 bases at V and 1 base at J, with 14 bases between the two ends. The CDR3 is made up of 16 amino acids. The DNA of the CDR3 is TGTGCCAGCAGCCCTGGGCCCCTGGAGAACACCGGGGAGCTGTTTTTT. Translating gives CASSPGPLENTGELFF.

This clonotype showed up many times. V and J are TRBV29-1 and TRBJ1-5; tentative D call: TRBD1 (6 bases). Germline CDR1 and CDR2: SQVTM and ANQGSEA. This CDR3 is built from 12 residues. Trimming took off 4 bases at V and 4 bases at J, with 8 bases between the two ends. The DNA for the CDR3 is TGCAGCGTTGGGACAGAGAATCAGCCCCAGCATTTT. Its translation: CSVGTENQPQHF. Combining the CDR3 with reference TRBV29-1 and TRBJ1-5 gives the whole variable domain SAVISQKPSRDICQRGTSLTIQCQVDSQVTMMFWYRQQPGQSLTLIATANQGSEATYESGFVIDKFPISRPNLTFSTLTVSNMSPEDSSIYLCSVGTENQPQHFGDGTRLSIL.

This clonotype was found a few times. J is TRBJ1-3 and V is TRBV7-2, with TRBD1 as a possible D gene (6 bases). V was shortened by 5 bases and J by 9 bases, with 17 bases between the two germline ends. The CDR3 totals 14 residues. The V gene's germline CDR1 is SGHTA and CDR2 FQGNSA. In DNA, the CDR3 is TGTGCCAGCAGCCCCACAGGGCCCGAAGGCACCATATATTTT. This codes for CASSPTGPEGTIYF.

This clonotype was observed many times. The rearrangement uses TRBV25-1 and TRBJ1-1; D unresolved. This CDR3 comprises 13 residues. Trimming left V 8 bases short and J 1 base short, with 11 bases between. Germline values: CDR1 MGHDK, CDR2 SYGVNS. CDR3 protein: CASQEEGNTEAFF. CDR3 coding DNA: TGTGCCAGCCAGGAGGAGGGGAACACTGAAGCTTTCTTT.

For this clonotype: A junction boundary mismatches the germline segment, possibly from a read error. The CDR3 reads CATSRGWTSGIGIGETQYF. The CDR3 DNA is TGTGCCACCAGCAGAGGCTGGACTAGCGGGATCGGAATCGGAGAGACCCAGTACTTT. The rearrangement joins TRBV15 to TRBJ2-5, with 12 bases matching TRBD2. The CDR3 is 19 residues long. Germline V CDR1 and CDR2: LNHNV, YYDKDF (reference sequence).

Only a few counts were recorded for this clonotype. The rearrangement links TRBV20-1 to TRBJ1-6; TRBD1 aligns across 8 bases. The germline V gene encodes CDR1 DFQATT and CDR2 SNEGSKA (reference sequence). V dropped 3 bases and J dropped 7; count of bases not matched to a gene: 5. The CDR3 consists of 14 residues. Here the CDR3 DNA reads TGCAGTGCTAGGTGGACAGGGAACAATTCACCCCTCCACTTT. Translating it yields CSARWTGNNSPLHF.

The rearrangement joins TRBV10-3 to TRBJ2-6; tentative D call: TRBD2 (5 bases). The CDR3 consists of 14 residues. The germline V gene has CDR1 ENHRY and CDR2 SYGVKD. Between the trimmed V and J ends, which lost 3 bases and 4 bases, there was a span of 7 bases. For the CDR3, the DNA is TGTGCCATCAGTGACGGGGAAGGGGCCAACGTCCTGACTTTC. Its translation: CAISDGEGANVLTF.

With respect to this clonotype: This clone may be a read error of a much larger clone one base away. The CDR3 carries no conserved terminal phenylalanine or tryptophan, so it likely arises from a read error. Because the CDR3's place on the DNA is in doubt, the DNA is left out and the CDR3 is given as listed by TCRdb. The V and J genes are TRBV7-9 and TRBJ1-3; the table's D call of TRBD1 was not tested on the DNA. The CDR3 extends over 12 residues, inclusive of both ends. The germline CDR1 and CDR2 sequences are SEHNR and FQNEAQ (reference sequence). CDR3 in amino acids: CASSSDVWDVRS.

A note on this clonotype: The junction and the germline gene differ at one end; a read error may be behind it. This chain uses TRBV10-3 with TRBJ1-5, with D perhaps matching TRBD1 (5 bases). The CDR3 covers 16 residues. From germline, CDR1 is ENHRY and CDR2 SYGVKD. Here the CDR3 DNA reads TGTGCCAGCAGTGAAGACCTTACAGGTAGCAATCAGCCCCAGCATTTT. Its translation is CASSEDLTGSNQPQHF.